Below, 20 T cell receptor beta chains from the same sample are listed, as sequenced in a study of patients and donors after allogeneic stem cell transplantation. TCRdb ran MiXCR on the RT-PCR reads and lists one entry per CDR3 protein. The sample consists of some 960,000 distinct CDR3 sequences, roughly 17% of them appearing once. Sequencing was carried out using blood, either unsorted or a sorted T cell fraction (not recorded which). The receptors were sampled from a human donor who was either an allogeneic HSCT recipient or a stem cell or donor lymphocyte infusion donor (not recorded which). It is not recorded whose cells these are; they may come from a transplant donor.

This clonotype appeared a few times. The CDR3 bases are TGTGCCAGCAGCGAATGGGGGGCAGGGGAGCTGTTTTTT. Translation: CASSEWGAGELFF. The chain joins TRBV2 to TRBJ2-2; D may correspond to TRBD1 or TRBD2 (6 bases each). Germline CDR1 and CDR2: SNHLY and FYNNEI. This CDR3 has 13 residues. V was shortened by 6 bases and J by 8 bases, with 13 bases between the two germline ends.

V usage is TRBV12-3 or TRBV12-4 and J usage is TRBJ2-7; either TRBD1 or TRBD2 may supply D (5 bases each). The CDR3 contains 12 residues. V gave up 6 bases and J gave up 6 bases, with 12 bases separating them. The CDR3 is CASSVGTFEQYF. CDR3 sequence (DNA): TGTGCCAGCAGCGTCGGGACGTTCGAGCAGTACTTC.

DNA of the CDR3: TGTGCCAGCAGCTCGACTAGCGGGGCCCACAATGAGCAGTTCTTC. Its translation is CASSSTSGAHNEQFF. This chain joins TRBV7-9 and TRBJ2-1, with TRBD2 identical over 11 bases. V was pared by 4 bases and J by 5 bases, with 4 bases of the junction left unmatched. The CDR3 runs 15 residues. Germline V gives CDR1 SEHNR, CDR2 FQNEAQ (reference sequence).

The chain carries TRBV3-1 and TRBJ2-5; D may match TRBD1 or TRBD2 (5 bases each). This CDR3 comprises 15 residues. Germline loops: CDR1 LGHDT, CDR2 YNNKEL (reference sequence). The V gene lost 4 bases and the J gene lost 7 bases, with 19 bases spanning the gap. In nucleotides, the CDR3 is TGTGCCAGCAGCCCCCCAAGGGGTAGGGACGGGACCCAGTACTTC. This encodes CASSPPRGRDGTQYF.

The chain carries TRBV7-2 and TRBJ2-7, with 8 bases identical to TRBD1. Germline-derived CDR1 and CDR2 are SGHTA and FQGNSA. V trimming: 5 bases; J trimming: 3 bases; junction bases outside the gene matches: 6. The CDR3 totals 14 residues. CDR3 protein: CASSIGQGGYEQYF. CDR3 nucleotide sequence: TGTGCCAGCAGCATCGGACAGGGTGGCTACGAGCAGTACTTC. Filled out from reference TRBV7-2 and TRBJ2-7, the complete variable domain reads GAGVSQSPSNKVTEKGKDVELRCDPISGHTALYWYRQSLGQGLEFLIYFQGNSAPDKSGLPSDRFSAERTGGSVSTLTIQRTQQEDSAVYLCASSIGQGGYEQYFGPGTRLTVT.

The chain employs TRBV24-1 and TRBJ2-2; D not resolved. The CDR3 consists of 12 residues. CDR1 is KGHDR and CDR2 is SFDVKD in the germline V gene. Between the trimmed V and J ends, which lost 0 bases and 7 bases, there was a span of 2 bases. In nucleotides, the CDR3 is TGTGCCACCAGTGATTTGGGCGGGGAGCTGTTTTTT. Residues: CATSDLGGELFF.

The chain recombines TRBV20-1 with TRBJ1-1, with D possibly being TRBD1 (5 bases). The CDR3 spans 13 residues. Germline V lookup: CDR1 DFQATT, CDR2 SNEGSKA (reference sequence). V shed 6 bases and J shed 1 base, with 12 bases lying between them. The CDR3 nucleotides are TGCAGTGCCTCCGGGGGAGGGAACACTGAAGCTTTCTTT. This sequence encodes CSASGGGNTEAFF.

This sequence joins TRBV6-2 or TRBV6-3 and TRBJ2-7; D uncertain. The CDR3 sequence is 12 residues long. Between the trimmed V and J ends, which lost 3 bases and 3 bases, there was a span of 6 bases. Per the germline V gene, CDR1 is MNHEY and CDR2 is SVGEGT. The CDR3 DNA sequence: TGTGCCAGCAGTTATTTCCGCTACGAGCAGTACTTC. It specifies CASSYFRYEQYF.

This clonotype was counted ten times or more. This chain links TRBV12-3 or TRBV12-4 with TRBJ2-5; 9 nucleotides line up with TRBD2. This CDR3 contains 16 residues. V lost 4 bases, J lost 3 bases, and 9 bases stayed unmatched. In nucleotides, the CDR3 is TGTGCCAGCAGTTGGTGGGGGACTAGCCCTGAAGAGACCCAGTACTTC. This encodes CASSWWGTSPEETQYF.

The gene calls are TRBV20-1 and TRBJ2-2; tentatively, D is TRBD1 (5 bases). Germline V CDR1 and CDR2: DFQATT, SNEGSKA (reference sequence). The CDR3 length is 14 residues. V lost 2 bases and J 2 bases, leaving 9 bases between the germline ends. CDR3 DNA: TGCAGTGCTAGATTGGGGCCAAACACCGGGGAGCTGTTTTTT. This encodes CSARLGPNTGELFF.

This clonotype was seen a few times. The rearrangement links TRBV6-2 or TRBV6-3 to TRBJ2-1; 7 bases fit TRBD2. The J segment lost 3 bases and the V segment lost 2 bases, leaving 4 bases of the junction unmatched. The germline V gene encodes CDR1 MNHEY and CDR2 SVGEGT. The CDR3 runs 15 residues. The CDR3 DNA follows: TGTGCCAGCAGTTACGGGCGGGGGAGCTACAATGAGCAGTTCTTC. Residues: CASSYGRGSYNEQFF.

Only one count was recorded for this clonotype. This chain connects TRBV5-1 to TRBJ2-1; TRBD2 matches 12 bases. Germline trimming cut 3 bases from V and 7 bases from J; bases unmatched to any gene: 8. This CDR3 contains 16 residues. Germline lookup yields CDR1 SGHRS and CDR2 YFSETQ. CDR3 bases: TGCGCCAGCAGCTCACCTAGCGGGAGGGCCGGAAATGAGCAGTTCTTC. It translates to CASSSPSGRAGNEQFF.

The rearrangement links TRBV6-1 to TRBJ2-7, with D perhaps TRBD2 (6 bases). Germline assignment: CDR1 MNHNS and CDR2 SASEGT. CDR3 size: 13 residues. The ends were cut back, 0 bases at V and 5 bases at J, with 8 bases in the middle. DNA for the CDR3: TGTGCCAGCAGTGAAGCGGCGGGAAACGAGCAGTACTTC. Translated, it gives CASSEAAGNEQYF.

This clonotype was counted only a few times. The CDR3 reads CSAQGVVGNTIYF. DNA of the CDR3: TGCAGCGCACAGGGAGTGGTCGGAAACACCATATATTTT. V usage is TRBV20-1 and J usage is TRBJ1-3, with a possible D match to TRBD1 (6 bases). The CDR3 is 13 amino acids. Per the germline V gene, CDR1 is DFQATT and CDR2 is SNEGSKA (reference sequence).

This clonotype turned up a few times. V is TRBV5-1 and J is TRBJ2-3, with TRBD2 matching over 7 bases. Germline V gene data show CDR1 as SGHRS and CDR2 as YFSETQ. V lost 1 base, J lost 2 bases, and 7 bases stayed unmatched. CDR3 size: 16 residues. The CDR3 coding sequence is TGCGCCAGCAGCTTGCACCGCGGGAGCTCCACAGATACGCAGTATTTT. Protein product: CASSLHRGSSTDTQYF.

The chain joins TRBV20-1 to TRBJ1-1, with D hard to call. The germline gives CDR1 DFQATT, CDR2 SNEGSKA (reference sequence). Trimming removed 6 bases at V and 0 bases at J, with 14 bases between. CDR3 length equals 14 residues. The CDR3: CSAYRRDMNTEAFF. Here the CDR3 DNA reads TGCAGTGCCTACCGGCGAGATATGAACACTGAAGCTTTCTTT.

This clonotype was observed a handful of times. The rearrangement uses TRBV4-1 and TRBJ2-1; TRBD2 matches at 9 bases. From germline, CDR1 is MGHRA and CDR2 YSYEKL. V lost 3 bases to trimming and J lost 3 bases; unmatched junction nucleotides: 6. The CDR3 consists of 16 residues. Written as DNA, the CDR3 is TGCGCCAGCAGCCAGGTAGCGGGAGTAAACTACAATGAGCAGTTCTTC. Amino acid sequence: CASSQVAGVNYNEQFF.

This clonotype has at least ten counts. This chain joins TRBV6-5 and TRBJ1-2; tentatively, D is TRBD1 (6 bases). Germline V gives CDR1 MNHEY, CDR2 SVGAGI. The germline V and J ends were trimmed by 4 bases and 4 bases, with 10 bases remaining between them. The length of the CDR3 is 13 residues. The DNA of the CDR3 is TGTGCCAGCAGTTCGCAGGGGATCTATGGCTACACCTTC. The encoded protein is CASSSQGIYGYTF.

This rearrangement joins TRBV12-3 or TRBV12-4 to TRBJ2-7; 8 bases map to TRBD1. This CDR3 comprises 15 residues. Trimming cost V 4 bases and J 7 bases; bases outside gene matches: 12. CDR3 nucleotide sequence: TGTGCCAGCAGTTCCGGGGGACAGGTTTTCGGAGAGCAGTACTTC. Translated, it gives CASSSGGQVFGEQYF.

This chain links TRBV25-1 with TRBJ2-3, with D unclear. V was shortened by 5 bases and J by 2 bases, with 11 bases between the two germline ends. Germline V gene data show CDR1 as MGHDK and CDR2 as SYGVNS. The CDR3 is 14 amino acids. The CDR3 coding sequence is TGTGCCAGCAGTAGGGTCTCGTTCACAGATACGCAGTATTTT. Its translation: CASSRVSFTDTQYF.